A selection of T cell receptor beta chains follows, all from one sample in a study of blood T cell repertoires in COVID-19. Data came from immunoSEQ multiplex PCR; TCRdb stores just in-frame clones and leaves some out. The sample has approximately 97,000 clones; around 88% are singletons. The sequencing sample was made of peripheral blood. The source is a man aged 50-60 years with COVID-19, enrolled during active disease. The CDR3 runs from the conserved cysteine through the conserved F or W. Each record gives: clone size, V gene, D gene, J gene, CDR3 DNA, CDR3 protein. A D gene is named only where the DNA matches it firmly. A row's size may be missing; if present it is once, few, many or a size class.

>NA|TRBV2|TRBD2|TRBJ2-1
TGTGCCAGCATCCGACTAGCGGGGGGGAGGAGCTCCTACAATGAGCAGTTCTTC
CASIRLAGGRSSYNEQFF
>NA|TRBV9|NA|TRBJ2-5
TGTGCCAGCAGCGTAGCAGGGGAAGAGACCCAGTACTTC
CASSVAGEETQYF
>NA|TRBV5-1|TRBD1|TRBJ1-6
TGCGCCAGCAGACCCGACAGGGGTTCACCCCTCCACTTT
CASRPDRGSPLHF
>NA|TRBV14|NA|TRBJ1-2
TGTGCCAGCAGCCATGGCAGGGTTGGCTACACCTTC
CASSHGRVGYTF
>NA|TRBV7-5|NA|TRBJ1-3
TGTGCCAGAAGCTCGGTCATGTCCGACACCATATATTTT
CARSSVMSDTIYF
>NA|TRBV6-2/TRBV6-3|TRBD1|TRBJ1-1
TGTGCCAGCAGTTGGACAGGGTTGAACACTGAAGCTTTCTTT
CASSWTGLNTEAFF
>NA|TRBV3-1/TRBV3-2|NA|TRBJ1-2
TGTGCCAGCAGCCAAGCACAGGGTTTGGGCTACACCTTC
CASSQAQGLGYTF
>NA|TRBV5-1|TRBD1|TRBJ2-3
TGCGCCAGCAGCTTGGCCCTAACAGGGGGCATAGATACGCAGTATTTT
CASSLALTGGIDTQYF
>NA|TRBV7-2|TRBD1|TRBJ2-7
TGTGCCAGCAGCGTACAGGGGGGCTCCTACGAGCAGTACTTC
CASSVQGGSYEQYF
>NA|TRBV4-2|NA|TRBJ1-1
TGTGCCAGCAGCCAACCTGGACAGCAGACTGAAGCTTTCTTT
CASSQPGQQTEAFF
>NA|TRBV27|TRBD1|TRBJ1-5
TGTGCCAGCAGTTCTGGACAGGGGACTCAGCCCCAGCATTTT
CASSSGQGTQPQHF
>once|TRBV20-1|NA|TRBJ2-3
TGCAGTCTGAGCGAAGTAGATACGCAGTATTTT
CSLSEVDTQYF
>NA|TRBV2|NA|TRBJ2-1
TGTGCCAGCAGTTCACAGGGTTTCAGTGAGCAGTTCTTC
CASSSQGFSEQFF
>NA|TRBV30|NA|TRBJ2-3
TGTGCCTGGAATGATGGAGGTCTCCGGGATACGCAGTATTTT
CAWNDGGLRDTQYF
>NA|TRBV12-3/TRBV12-4|NA|TRBJ2-3
TGTGCCAGCCCTTGGGAGAGAGCAGATACGCAGTATTTT
CASPWERADTQYF
>NA|TRBV9|NA|TRBJ2-3
TGTGCCAGCAGCGTAGACCTAGCGTCAGATACGCAGTATTTT
CASSVDLASDTQYF
>few|TRBV9|NA|TRBJ1-3
TGTGCCAGCAGCGTACAGGGTAACTCTGGAAACACCATATATTTT
CASSVQGNSGNTIYF
>NA|TRBV5-4|TRBD2|TRBJ2-3
TGTGCCAGCAGCAGGACTAGCGGGGGGACTAGCACAGATACGCAGTATTTT
CASSRTSGGTSTDTQYF
>NA|TRBV3-1/TRBV3-2|TRBD2|TRBJ2-1
TGTGCCAGCAGCCAAGTTTTAAGAACTAGCGCCGGCAATGAGCAGTTCTTC
CASSQVLRTSAGNEQFF
>NA|TRBV7-3|TRBD1|TRBJ2-3
TGTGCCAGCAGCCAGGGGGCTGGGGATACGCAGTATTTT
CASSQGAGDTQYF
>NA|TRBV30|NA|TRBJ1-4
TGTGCCTGTAGTCATACAGGGATCGGTACAACTGGAAAACTGTTTTTT
CACSHTGIGTTGKLFF
>NA|TRBV2|NA|TRBJ1-1
TGTGCCAGCAACGGTTTAGTGGACAACCAAGCTTTCTTT
CASNGLVDNQAFF
>NA|TRBV6-1|NA|TRBJ2-7
TGTGCCAGCAGTGAAATGCCAGGGTTTCACGAGCAGTACTTC
CASSEMPGFHEQYF
>NA|TRBV7-3|TRBD1|TRBJ1-2
TGTGCCAGCAGCAGAAATCGGGACAGCGGCTACACCTTC
CASSRNRDSGYTF
>NA|TRBV9|NA|TRBJ1-2
TGTGCCAGCAGCGTAGATGGACAGACGTATGGCTACACCTTC
CASSVDGQTYGYTF
>once|TRBV27|TRBD1|TRBJ1-6
TGTGCCAGCAGTTTCTACCAGACAGGGGGCGATTCACCCCTCCACTTT
CASSFYQTGGDSPLHF
>once|TRBV11-2|TRBD1|TRBJ1-5
TGTGCCAGCAGCTCTGGACAGGGTAATCAGCCCCAGCATTTT
CASSSGQGNQPQHF
>NA|TRBV9|TRBD2|TRBJ2-7
TGTGCCAGCAGCGTAGGTCTAGCGGGGCCCTACGAGCAGTACTTC
CASSVGLAGPYEQYF
>once|TRBV5-1|TRBD1|TRBJ1-2
TGCGCCAGCGCCCCTGGGGGGACAGGGGGCCATGGCTACACCTTC
CASAPGGTGGHGYTF
>NA|TRBV6-2/TRBV6-3|NA|TRBJ2-3
TGTGCCAGCAGTTACTCGGCGGGGCCAGATACGCAGTATTTT
CASSYSAGPDTQYF
>NA|TRBV11-2|TRBD1|TRBJ1-2
TGTGCCAGCAGTTTCAAGTTGGGACAGATGTATGGCTACACCTTC
CASSFKLGQMYGYTF
>NA|TRBV14|NA|TRBJ2-1
TGTGCCAGCAGCCGTAGACAGTCTAATGAGCAGTTCTTC
CASSRRQSNEQFF
>few|TRBV3-1/TRBV3-2|NA|TRBJ2-7
TGTGCCAGCAGCCCCAATCAACTAGTCGAGCAGTACTTC
CASSPNQLVEQYF
>NA|TRBV19|NA|TRBJ1-5
TGTGCCAGTAGTATTGGGGGGGGTGGCAATCAGCCCCAGCATTTT
CASSIGGGGNQPQHF
>NA|TRBV6-5|TRBD1|TRBJ1-5
TGTGCCAGCACCCACAGGGGGCCTCAGCCCCAGCATTTT
CASTHRGPQPQHF
>NA|TRBV4-1|TRBD1|TRBJ2-2
TGCGCCAGCAGCCAAGAAGCCCGGACAGGGGGTTTGAACACCGGGGAGCTGTTTTTT
CASSQEARTGGLNTGELFF
>NA|TRBV28|TRBD1|TRBJ1-4
TGTGCCAGCAGTTTAAGACAGGGAAATGAAAAACTGTTTTTT
CASSLRQGNEKLFF
>NA|TRBV4-3|NA|TRBJ1-5
TGCGCCAGCAGCCAAGATAAAGCCAGCAATCAGCCCCAGCATTTT
CASSQDKASNQPQHF
>NA|TRBV27|TRBD2|TRBJ2-2
TGTGCCAGCAGTTTATCACCGGGGGGATCCGGGGAGCTGTTTTTT
CASSLSPGGSGELFF
>NA|TRBV3-1/TRBV3-2|TRBD1|TRBJ1-4
TGTGCCAGCAGCCAGTCCGGGACAGGGAGGGGAAAACTGTTTTTT
CASSQSGTGRGKLFF
>NA|TRBV9|NA|TRBJ2-2
TGTGCCAGCAGCGCTTGGGGGGCGAACACCGGGGAGCTGTTTTTT
CASSAWGANTGELFF
>once|TRBV6-2/TRBV6-3|NA|TRBJ1-1
TGTGCCAGCAGTTATCCCACTGACCCGTCGGGGACTGAAGCTTTCTTT
CASSYPTDPSGTEAFF
>NA|TRBV2|NA|TRBJ1-6
TGTGCCAGCAGTTCGTTAGCCACCCTCCACTTT
CASSSLATLHF
>NA|TRBV5-4|NA|TRBJ2-3
TGTGCCAGCACCCGAGGTATCCCGTCCACAGATACGCAGTATTTT
CASTRGIPSTDTQYF